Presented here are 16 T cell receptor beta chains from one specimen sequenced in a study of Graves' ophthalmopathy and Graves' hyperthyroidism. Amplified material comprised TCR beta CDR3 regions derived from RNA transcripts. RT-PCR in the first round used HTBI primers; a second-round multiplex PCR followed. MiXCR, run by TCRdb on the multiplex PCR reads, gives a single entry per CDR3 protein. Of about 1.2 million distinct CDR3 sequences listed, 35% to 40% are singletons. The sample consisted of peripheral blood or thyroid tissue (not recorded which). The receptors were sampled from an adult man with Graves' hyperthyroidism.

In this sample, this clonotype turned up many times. In DNA, the CDR3 is TGTGCCAGCAACGTGGGGGGGGGCTACGAGCAGTACTTC. Translation: CASNVGGGYEQYF. The genes are TRBV6-5 and TRBJ2-7; 7 bases line up with TRBD2. The junction had 6 bases not matched to a gene; V was cut back by 7 bases and J by 3 bases. This CDR3 comprises 13 residues. CDR1 is MNHEY and CDR2 is SVGAGI in the germline V gene.

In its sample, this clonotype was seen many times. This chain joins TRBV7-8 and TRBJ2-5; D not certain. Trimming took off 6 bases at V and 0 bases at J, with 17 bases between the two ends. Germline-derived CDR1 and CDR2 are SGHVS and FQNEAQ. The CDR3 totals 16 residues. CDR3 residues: CASRRTGSPYQETQYF. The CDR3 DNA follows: TGTGCCAGCAGGCGCACGGGCAGTCCATACCAAGAGACCCAGTACTTC.

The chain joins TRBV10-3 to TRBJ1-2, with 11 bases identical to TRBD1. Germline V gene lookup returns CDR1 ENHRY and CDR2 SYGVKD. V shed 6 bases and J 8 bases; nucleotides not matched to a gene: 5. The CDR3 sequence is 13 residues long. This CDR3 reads CAISGQGAEGYTF. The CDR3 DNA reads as TGTGCCATCAGCGGACAGGGGGCAGAAGGCTACACCTTC.

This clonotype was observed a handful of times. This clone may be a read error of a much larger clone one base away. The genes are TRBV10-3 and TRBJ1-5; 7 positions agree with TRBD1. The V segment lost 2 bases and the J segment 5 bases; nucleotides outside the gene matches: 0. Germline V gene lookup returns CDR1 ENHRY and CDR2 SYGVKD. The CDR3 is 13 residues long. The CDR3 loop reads CAISETGDQPQHF. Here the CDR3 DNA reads TGTGCCATCAGTGAGACAGGGGATCAGCCCCAGCATTTT.

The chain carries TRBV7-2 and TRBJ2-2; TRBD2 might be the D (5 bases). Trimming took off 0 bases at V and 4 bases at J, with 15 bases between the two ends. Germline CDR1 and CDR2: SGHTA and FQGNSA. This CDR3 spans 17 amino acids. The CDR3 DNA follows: TGTGCCAGCAGCTTAGCGATTGCCCTAGCTCGCACCGGGGAGCTGTTTTTT. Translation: CASSLAIALARTGELFF.

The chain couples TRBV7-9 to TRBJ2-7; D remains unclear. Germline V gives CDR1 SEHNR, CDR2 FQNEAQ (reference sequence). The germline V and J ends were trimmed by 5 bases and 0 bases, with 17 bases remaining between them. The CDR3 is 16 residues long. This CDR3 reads CASSVAVQAISYEQYF. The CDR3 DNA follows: TGTGCCAGCAGCGTTGCGGTGCAGGCTATCTCCTACGAGCAGTACTTC. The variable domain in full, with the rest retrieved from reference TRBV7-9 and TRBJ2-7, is DTGVSQNPRHKITKRGQNVTFRCDPISEHNRLYWYRQTLGQGPEFLTYFQNEAQLEKSRLLSDRFSAERPKGSFSTLEIQRTEQGDSAMYLCASSVAVQAISYEQYFGPGTRLTVT.

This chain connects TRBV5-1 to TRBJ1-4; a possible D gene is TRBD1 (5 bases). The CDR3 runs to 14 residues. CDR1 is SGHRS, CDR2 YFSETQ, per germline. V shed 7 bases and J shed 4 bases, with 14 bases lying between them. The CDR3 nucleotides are TGCGCCAGCGGCCGGAGGGGAGGTAATGAAAAACTGTTTTTT. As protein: CASGRRGGNEKLFF.

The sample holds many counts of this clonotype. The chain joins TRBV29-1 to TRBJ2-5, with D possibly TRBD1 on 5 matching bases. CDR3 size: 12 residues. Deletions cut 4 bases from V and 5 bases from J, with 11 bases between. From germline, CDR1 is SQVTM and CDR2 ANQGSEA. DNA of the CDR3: TGCAGCGTTGTTGCAGGGTATGAGACCCAGTACTTC. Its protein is CSVVAGYETQYF.

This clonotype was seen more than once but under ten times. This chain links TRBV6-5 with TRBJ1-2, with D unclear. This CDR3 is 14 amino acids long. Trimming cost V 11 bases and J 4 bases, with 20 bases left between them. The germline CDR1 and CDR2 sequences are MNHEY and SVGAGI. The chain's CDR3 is CAASNGPGIYGYTF. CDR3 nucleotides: TGTGCCGCCAGCAATGGTCCGGGAATCTATGGCTACACCTTC.

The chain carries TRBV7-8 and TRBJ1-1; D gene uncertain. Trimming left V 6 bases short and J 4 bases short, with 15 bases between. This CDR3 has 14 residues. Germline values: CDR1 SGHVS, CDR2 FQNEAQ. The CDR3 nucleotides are TGTGCCAGCAGGTCTGGGAGGAGTAGCACTGAAGCTTTCTTT. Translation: CASRSGRSSTEAFF.

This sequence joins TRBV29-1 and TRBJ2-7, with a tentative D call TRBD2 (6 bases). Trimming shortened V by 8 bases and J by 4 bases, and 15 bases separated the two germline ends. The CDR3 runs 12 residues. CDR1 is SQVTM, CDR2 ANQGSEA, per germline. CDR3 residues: CSLSGVSYEQYF. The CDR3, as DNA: TGCAGCCTATCGGGAGTTTCTTACGAGCAGTACTTC.

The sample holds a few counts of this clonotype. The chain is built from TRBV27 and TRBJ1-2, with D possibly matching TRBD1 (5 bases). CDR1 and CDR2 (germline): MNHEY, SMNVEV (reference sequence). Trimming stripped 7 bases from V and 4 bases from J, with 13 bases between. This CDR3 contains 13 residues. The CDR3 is CASKSGDGYGYTF. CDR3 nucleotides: TGTGCCAGCAAGTCCGGGGACGGCTATGGCTACACCTTC.

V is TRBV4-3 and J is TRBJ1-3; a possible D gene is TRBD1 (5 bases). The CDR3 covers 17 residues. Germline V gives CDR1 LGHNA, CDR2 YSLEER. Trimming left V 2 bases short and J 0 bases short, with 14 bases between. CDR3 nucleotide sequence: TGCGCCAGCAGCCAATATTTCAGACAGCTCTCTGGAAACACCATATATTTT. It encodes CASSQYFRQLSGNTIYF.

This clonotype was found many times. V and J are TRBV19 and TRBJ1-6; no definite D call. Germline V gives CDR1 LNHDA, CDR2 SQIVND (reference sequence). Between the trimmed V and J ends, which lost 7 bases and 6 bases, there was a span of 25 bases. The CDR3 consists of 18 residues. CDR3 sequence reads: CASISGDSTAETNSPLHF. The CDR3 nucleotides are TGTGCCAGTATTTCCGGGGATTCGACGGCTGAAACTAATTCACCCCTCCACTTT.

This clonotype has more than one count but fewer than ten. The CDR3 DNA sequence: TGTGCCAGCAGGGGGACAGGGGGTGTCTACGAGCAGTACTTC. Amino acid sequence: CASRGTGGVYEQYF. The V call is TRBV12-3 or TRBV12-4, the J call TRBJ2-7; TRBD1 matches at 11 bases. J gave up 3 bases and V 6 bases, and 4 bases lay outside the gene matches. The CDR3 consists of 14 residues.

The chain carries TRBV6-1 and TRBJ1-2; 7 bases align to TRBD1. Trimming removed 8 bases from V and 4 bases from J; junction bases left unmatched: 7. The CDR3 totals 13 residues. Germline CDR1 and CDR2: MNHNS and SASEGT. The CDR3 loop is CASGRTGAYGYTF. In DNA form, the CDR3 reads TGTGCCAGCGGGAGAACAGGGGCCTATGGCTACACCTTC.